The clone carrying this TCR beta chain occurred a few times. The data originate from a study of blood T cell repertoires in COVID-19. Study in general: The analysed material was cDNA or gDNA that came from T cells, B-cell-depleted T cells, or PBMCs.

Seattle cases were enrolled at active infection and followed longitudinally. Germline V gives CDR1 SEHNR, CDR2 FQNEAQ (reference sequence). Trimming removed 0 bases from V and 0 bases from J, with 12 bases in between. The CDR3 contains 16 residues. The repertoire was sequenced with immunoSEQ multiplex PCR; TCRdb's copy has only in-frame clones and lacks some. The sample includes approximately 330,000 clones, about nine tenths of them seen just once. This receptor was identified in a man in his thirties or forties with COVID-19, enrolled during active disease. The chain uses TRBV7-9 and TRBJ2-7; TRBD2 is a possible D gene (6 bases). Sequencing was done on a sample of peripheral blood. CDR3 nucleotides: TGTGCCAGCAGCTTAGCGCGGGGCGCGAGCTCCTACGAGCAGTACTTC. The encoded protein is CASSLARGASSYEQYF.